The rows below give T cell receptor beta chains drawn from one sample of a study of PD-1 blockade in classical Hodgkin lymphoma. Generated by immunoSEQ multiplex PCR, the TCRdb table keeps only in-frame clones and is missing some. The table lists 75,000 to 100,000 clones, about 93% of them singletons. The sample in question was peripheral blood mononuclear cells (PBMCs), obtained before the fourth cycle of nivolumab. The source of these receptors is a human donor with classical Hodgkin lymphoma. Each CDR3 is given with its conserved first and last residue. D genes are given only for firm matches. For some rows the clone size is stated as once, few or many, or as a class when expanded; others skip it.

CDR3aa	CDR3nt	d_gene	v_gene	abundance	j_gene
CASSLRASGKVPDTQYF	TGTGCCAGCAGCTTAAGGGCTAGCGGAAAAGTTCCAGATACGCAGTATTTT	TRBD2	TRBV7-9	NA	TRBJ2-3
CASSLERVNYGYTF	TGCGCCAGCAGCTTGGAGAGGGTTAACTATGGCTACACCTTC	NA	TRBV5-1	NA	TRBJ1-2
CASGLVGGSNQPQHF	TGTGCTAGTGGTTTGGTAGGGGGGAGCAATCAGCCCCAGCATTTT	NA	TRBV12-5	once	TRBJ1-5
CAWTGGEGVGNQPQHF	TGTGCCTGGACTGGGGGAGAGGGGGTGGGCAATCAGCCCCAGCATTTT	NA	TRBV30	NA	TRBJ1-5
CASSVKAEFDYGYTF	TGTGCCAGCAGCGTAAAGGCAGAGTTTGACTATGGCTACACCTTC	NA	TRBV9	few	TRBJ1-2
CASSAARQAPTNEKLFF	TGTGCCAGCAGTGCAGCAAGACAGGCCCCTACTAATGAAAAACTGTTTTTT	NA	TRBV25-1	NA	TRBJ1-4
CASSPGTSGRKETQYF	TGCGCCAGCAGCCCCGGGACTAGCGGGAGAAAAGAGACCCAGTACTTC	TRBD2	TRBV5-1	NA	TRBJ2-5
CASSMGNTGSFDSNQPQHF	TGTGCCAGTAGTATGGGCAATACAGGGTCCTTCGATAGCAATCAGCCCCAGCATTTT	NA	TRBV19	NA	TRBJ1-5
CASRIGDRAAYEQYF	TGTGCCAGTAGGATAGGGGACAGGGCGGCGTACGAGCAGTACTTC	TRBD1	TRBV19	NA	TRBJ2-7
CASSYSSVNTEAFF	TGTGCCAGCAGTTACTCATCCGTGAACACTGAAGCTTTCTTT	NA	TRBV6-6	NA	TRBJ1-1
CASSFRVGLRGELFF	TGTGCCAGCAGCTTCAGGGTTGGTCTCCGAGGGGAGCTGTTTTTT	NA	TRBV5-6	NA	TRBJ2-2
CASSLSGMNTGELFF	TGCGCCAGCAGCTTGAGCGGGATGAACACCGGGGAGCTGTTTTTT	TRBD2	TRBV5-1	NA	TRBJ2-2
CASSALGLAGGYNEQFF	TGTGCCAGCAGTGCCCTAGGACTAGCGGGGGGCTACAATGAGCAGTTCTTC	TRBD2	TRBV6-1	once	TRBJ2-1
CASSLALNQPQHF	TGTGCCAGCAGCTTAGCCCTTAATCAGCCCCAGCATTTT	NA	TRBV11-2	NA	TRBJ1-5
CASSLGIGGTNEKLFF	TGTGCCAGCAGCTTAGGGATCGGGGGAACTAATGAAAAACTGTTTTTT	NA	TRBV11-2	NA	TRBJ1-4
CASSLLRLIDTQYF	TGTGCCAGCAGCTTGCTCCGTTTGATAGATACGCAGTATTTT	NA	TRBV5-5	NA	TRBJ2-3
CASSPSGTGLSSYEQYF	TGTGCCAGCAGTCCTTCCGGGACAGGGTTGAGCTCCTACGAGCAGTACTTC	TRBD1	TRBV28	NA	TRBJ2-7
CATSRSLGGTASYNEQFF	TGTGCCACCAGCAGATCTTTAGGGGGGACGGCCTCCTACAATGAGCAGTTCTTC	NA	TRBV15	NA	TRBJ2-1
CASTIGGTGGETQYF	TGCGCCAGCACCATAGGCGGGACAGGGGGTGAGACCCAGTACTTC	TRBD1	TRBV5-1	once	TRBJ2-5
CASSIGGQGAYEQYF	TGTGCCAGTAGTATAGGCGGTCAGGGGGCCTACGAGCAGTACTTC	TRBD1	TRBV19	NA	TRBJ2-7
CASSFFGEELFF	TGTGCCAGCAGCTTTTTCGGTGAAGAGCTGTTTTTT	NA	TRBV7-3	NA	TRBJ2-2
CASTTWPGQGRPVTYEQYF	TGTGCCAGCACCACCTGGCCCGGACAGGGGAGACCGGTCACCTACGAGCAGTACTTC	TRBD1	TRBV28	NA	TRBJ2-7
CASSLPGLAGRMGKNIQYF	TGTGCCAGCAGCCTACCGGGACTAGCGGGTAGAATGGGCAAAAACATTCAGTACTTC	TRBD2	TRBV7-6	NA	TRBJ2-4
CASSPAAMSSGANVLTF	TGTGCCAGCTCACCAGCCGCCATGAGCTCTGGGGCCAACGTCCTGACTTTC	NA	TRBV18	NA	TRBJ2-6
CASSSSGTGITEAFF	TGCGCCAGCAGCTCTTCCGGGACAGGGATCACTGAAGCTTTCTTT	TRBD1	TRBV5-1	NA	TRBJ1-1
CASSLGSTSTNEKLFF	TGCGCCAGCAGCTTGGGATCCACATCAACTAATGAAAAACTGTTTTTT	NA	TRBV5-1	once	TRBJ1-4
CASSVTQGGANTDTQYF	TGTGCCAGCAGCGTGACACAAGGGGGCGCGAACACAGATACGCAGTATTTT	TRBD1	TRBV9	NA	TRBJ2-3
CASSLETGLSTGELFF	TGTGCCAGCAGCTTAGAGACAGGGTTAAGCACCGGGGAGCTGTTTTTT	TRBD1	TRBV7-6	NA	TRBJ2-2
CASAGGIKTDTQYF	TGCGCCAGCGCTGGAGGGATCAAAACAGATACGCAGTATTTT	NA	TRBV5-1	NA	TRBJ2-3
CASSYSRLRLGETQYF	TGTGCCAGCAGTTACTCTCGGCTTCGGTTGGGGGAGACCCAGTACTTC	NA	TRBV6-5	NA	TRBJ2-5
CASSQGQGRMNQPQHF	TGTGCCAGCTCACAGGGACAGGGAAGGATGAATCAGCCCCAGCATTTT	TRBD1	TRBV18	NA	TRBJ1-5
CATSRMGSGELFF	TGTGCCACCAGCAGAATGGGGTCCGGGGAGCTGTTTTTT	NA	TRBV15	NA	TRBJ2-2
CASSRSPEGGYTF	TGCGCCAGCAGCCGGAGCCCTGAGGGCGGCTACACCTTC	NA	TRBV4-1	NA	TRBJ1-2
CASSAGTTNTGELFF	TGTGCCAGCAGCGCCGGGACCACGAACACCGGGGAGCTGTTTTTT	NA	TRBV9	NA	TRBJ2-2
CASGPVGFYEQYF	TGTGCTAGTGGGCCGGTAGGGTTCTACGAGCAGTACTTC	NA	TRBV12-5	once	TRBJ2-7
CASSGRGTQPYNEQFF	TGCGCCAGCAGTGGGAGGGGGACACAACCTTACAATGAGCAGTTCTTC	NA	TRBV10-1	NA	TRBJ2-1
CASLLQDRRTDTQYF	TGCGCCAGCCTCCTCCAGGATCGCCGCACAGATACGCAGTATTTT	NA	TRBV5-1	NA	TRBJ2-3
CASSFGRHEAFF	TGTGCCAGCAGCTTTGGTCGGCATGAAGCTTTCTTT	NA	TRBV11-2	NA	TRBJ1-1
CASSLLGQGANYEQYF	TGCGCCAGCAGCCTATTGGGGCAGGGGGCTAACTACGAGCAGTACTTC	TRBD1	TRBV5-1	NA	TRBJ2-7
CASSVGTARGIVTGELFF	TGCGCCAGCAGTGTAGGTACTGCGAGGGGTATAGTCACCGGGGAGCTGTTTTTT	NA	TRBV10-2	NA	TRBJ2-2
CASSSPRGQGINEQYF	TGTGCCAGCAGTTCCCCGAGGGGACAGGGAATAAACGAGCAGTACTTC	TRBD1	TRBV27	once	TRBJ2-7
CASSQGGPAGNTIYF	TGCGCCAGCAGCCAAGGGGGTCCGGCTGGAAACACCATATATTTT	NA	TRBV4-1	NA	TRBJ1-3
CASSQDSQGDTQYF	TGTGCCAGCAGCCAAGATAGTCAGGGAGATACGCAGTATTTT	NA	TRBV4-2	NA	TRBJ2-3
CASSGGTDTQYF	TGTGCCAGCTCCGGGGGGACAGATACGCAGTATTTT	TRBD2	TRBV27	NA	TRBJ2-3
CASSRNRGPTYNEQFF	TGTGCCAGCAGCCGAAACAGGGGGCCTACCTACAATGAGCAGTTCTTC	TRBD1	TRBV5-4	once	TRBJ2-1
CASSPAGLANILNEQFF	TGCGCCAGCAGCCCCGCGGGACTAGCGAACATCCTTAATGAGCAGTTCTTC	TRBD2	TRBV5-1	NA	TRBJ2-1
CASSYSGGRLITEAFF	TGTGCCAGCAGTTACTCGGGGGGCCGTTTGATCACTGAAGCTTTCTTT	NA	TRBV6-6	NA	TRBJ1-1
CASSLESHSYNEQFF	TGTGCCAGCAGCTTGGAATCCCATTCCTACAATGAGCAGTTCTTC	NA	TRBV5-8	once	TRBJ2-1
CATSRYDSAYGYTF	TGTGCCACCAGCAGATACGACAGCGCTTATGGCTACACCTTC	NA	TRBV15	NA	TRBJ1-2